The clone carrying this TCR beta chain occurred once. This entry is derived from a study of T cell changes during pregnancy in multiple sclerosis. Germline assignment: CDR1 ENHRY and CDR2 SYGVKD. This CDR3 comprises 16 residues. V was pared by 3 bases and J by 4 bases, with 18 bases between. Here immunoSEQ multiplex PCR was the method, and the copy in TCRdb shows in-frame clones only, minus some. The data show about 84,000 clones, over 85% seen once. The sequencing used peripheral blood, collected in the second trimester of pregnancy. The genes are TRBV10-3 and TRBJ2-5, with TRBD1 as a possible D gene (6 bases). The TCR was taken from a female donor in good health, enrolled as a control in a pregnancy study. CDR3 DNA: TGTGCCATCAGTGAAACAAAGACAGGACGGGGAGAGACCCAGTACTTC. Its protein is CAISETKTGRGETQYF.